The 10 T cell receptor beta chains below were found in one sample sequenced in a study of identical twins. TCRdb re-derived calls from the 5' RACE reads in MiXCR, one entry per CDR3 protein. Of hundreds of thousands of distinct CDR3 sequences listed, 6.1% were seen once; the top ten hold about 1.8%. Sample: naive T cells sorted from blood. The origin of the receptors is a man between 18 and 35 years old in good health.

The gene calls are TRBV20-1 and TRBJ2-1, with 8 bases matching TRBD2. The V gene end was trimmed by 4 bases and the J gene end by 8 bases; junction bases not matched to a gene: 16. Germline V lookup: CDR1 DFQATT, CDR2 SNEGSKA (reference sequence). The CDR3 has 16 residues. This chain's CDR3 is CSATDSTLAGLDEQFF. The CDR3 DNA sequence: TGCAGTGCTACAGATTCTACTCTAGCGGGTCTCGATGAGCAGTTCTTC.

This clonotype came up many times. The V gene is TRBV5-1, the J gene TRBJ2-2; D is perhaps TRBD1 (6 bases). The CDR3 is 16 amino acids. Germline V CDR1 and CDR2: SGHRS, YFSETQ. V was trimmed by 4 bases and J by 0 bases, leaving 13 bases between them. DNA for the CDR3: TGCGCCAGCAGCGAAAGGACAGCTCCGAACACCGGGGAGCTGTTTTTT. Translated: CASSERTAPNTGELFF.

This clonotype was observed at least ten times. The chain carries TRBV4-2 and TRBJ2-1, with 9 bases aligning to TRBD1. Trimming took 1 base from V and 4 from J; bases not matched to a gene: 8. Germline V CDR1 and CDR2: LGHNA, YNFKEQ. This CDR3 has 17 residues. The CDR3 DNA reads TGTGCCAGCAGCCAAGGACACCGGGACAGGGCTTACAATGAGCAGTTCTTC. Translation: CASSQGHRDRAYNEQFF.

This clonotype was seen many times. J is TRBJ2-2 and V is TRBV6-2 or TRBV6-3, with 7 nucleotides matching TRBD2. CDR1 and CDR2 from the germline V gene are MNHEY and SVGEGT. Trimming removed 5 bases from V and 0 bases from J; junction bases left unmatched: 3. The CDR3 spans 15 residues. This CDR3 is CASSGLAANTGELFF. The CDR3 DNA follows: TGTGCCAGCAGTGGGCTAGCGGCGAACACCGGGGAGCTGTTTTTT.

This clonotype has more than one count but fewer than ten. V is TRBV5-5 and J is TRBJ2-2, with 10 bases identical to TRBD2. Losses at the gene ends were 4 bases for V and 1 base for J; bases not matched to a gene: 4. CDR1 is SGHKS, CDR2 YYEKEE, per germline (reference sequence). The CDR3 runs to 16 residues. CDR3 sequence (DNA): TGTGCCAGCAGCGTTGTAGCGGGAGGGAACACCGGGGAGCTGTTTTTT. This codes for CASSVVAGGNTGELFF.

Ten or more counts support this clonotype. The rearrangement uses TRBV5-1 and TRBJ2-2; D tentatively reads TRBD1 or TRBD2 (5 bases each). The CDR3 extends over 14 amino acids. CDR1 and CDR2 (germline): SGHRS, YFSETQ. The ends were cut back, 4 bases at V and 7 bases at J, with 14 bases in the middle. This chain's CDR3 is CASSGQVGGGELFF. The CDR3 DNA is TGCGCCAGCAGCGGACAAGTTGGAGGCGGGGAGCTGTTTTTT.

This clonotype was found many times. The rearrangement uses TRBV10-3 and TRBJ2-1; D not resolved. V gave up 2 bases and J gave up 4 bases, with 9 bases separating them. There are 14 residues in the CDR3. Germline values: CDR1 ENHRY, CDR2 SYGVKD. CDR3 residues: CAISEPERYNEQFF. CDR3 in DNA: TGTGCCATCAGTGAGCCTGAGAGATACAATGAGCAGTTCTTC.

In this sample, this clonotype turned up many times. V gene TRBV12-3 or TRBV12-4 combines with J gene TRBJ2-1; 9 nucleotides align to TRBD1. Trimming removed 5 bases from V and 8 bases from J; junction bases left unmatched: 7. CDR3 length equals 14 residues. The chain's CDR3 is CASSAGTGQDEQFF. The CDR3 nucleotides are TGTGCCAGCAGTGCCGGGACAGGGCAGGATGAGCAGTTCTTC.

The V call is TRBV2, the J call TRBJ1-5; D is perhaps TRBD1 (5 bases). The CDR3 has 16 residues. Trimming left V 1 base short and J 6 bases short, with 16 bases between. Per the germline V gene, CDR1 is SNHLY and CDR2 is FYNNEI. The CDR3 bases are TGTGCCAGCAGTGAAGGGGGACGCCGACTTCTTCAGCCCCAGCATTTT. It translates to CASSEGGRRLLQPQHF.

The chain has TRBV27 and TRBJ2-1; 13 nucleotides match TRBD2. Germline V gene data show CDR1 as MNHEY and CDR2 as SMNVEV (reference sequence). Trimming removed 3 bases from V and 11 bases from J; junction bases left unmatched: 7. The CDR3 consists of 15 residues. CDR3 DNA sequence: TGTGCCAGCAGTTTGACTAGCGGGAGGTTTTATCAGCAGTTCTTC. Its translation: CASSLTSGRFYQQFF.